The 20 T cell receptor beta chains listed next were all sequenced from one sample in a study of CD8+ T cells in alopecia areata. Stated treatment: oral pan-JAK inhibitor, 5-10 mg twice daily. Extracted from the samples, RNA was reverse transcribed into cDNA to serve as the sequencing template. Only in-frame clones appear in the TCRdb table, and some are missing; sequencing was by immunoSEQ multiplex PCR. The repertoire holds around 190,000 clones, with roughly 60% as singletons. Sequences were derived from CD4+ T cells sorted from blood, sampled at week 24, from a patient treated with tofacitinib. The origin of the receptors is a human donor with alopecia areata.

The chain recombines TRBV6-5 with TRBJ1-2; TRBD1 is a possible D gene (5 bases). The germline gives CDR1 MNHEY, CDR2 SVGAGI. This CDR3 is built from 14 residues. Trimming took 2 bases from V and 6 from J, leaving 13 bases between them. CDR3 sequence: CASSYAQAGHGYTF. The CDR3 DNA follows: TGTGCCAGCAGTTACGCACAGGCAGGCCATGGCTACACCTTC.

The chain carries TRBV29-1 and TRBJ2-1; no reliable D call. The CDR3 sequence is 14 residues long. With 6 bases removed from V and 0 bases from J, the gap between germline ends came to 12 bases. Germline V lookup: CDR1 SQVTM, CDR2 ANQGSEA. The CDR3 spells CSVSPVSSYNEQFF. The CDR3 DNA follows: TGCAGCGTCTCTCCAGTGAGCTCCTACAATGAGCAGTTCTTC.

A few counts support this clone. This rearrangement joins TRBV5-6 to TRBJ2-7; D unresolved. V was trimmed by 0 bases and J by 0 bases, leaving 4 bases between them. Germline V lookup: CDR1 SGHDT, CDR2 YYEEEE. This CDR3 comprises 13 residues. The CDR3 sequence is CASSLVTSYEQYF. In DNA form, the CDR3 reads TGTGCCAGCAGCTTGGTGACCTCCTACGAGCAGTACTTC.

This clone was counted ten times or more. CDR3 sequence (DNA): TGTGCCAGTTTTTCAGGGTATGGCTACACCTTC. The encoded protein is CASFSGYGYTF. The V call is TRBV6-5, the J call TRBJ1-2; possible D gene TRBD1, 5 bases. Germline values: CDR1 MNHEY, CDR2 SVGAGI. V lost 9 bases, J lost 5 bases, and 10 bases lay in between. The CDR3 consists of 11 residues.

This sequence joins TRBV5-1 and TRBJ2-3; TRBD2 is a possible D gene (7 bases). Trimming shortened V by 7 bases and J by 0 bases, and 12 bases separated the two germline ends. Per germline, CDR1 SGHRS and CDR2 YFSETQ. The CDR3 is 14 residues long. CDR3 protein: CASDGGTSTDTQYF. The CDR3 DNA reads as TGCGCCAGCGACGGGGGGACAAGCACAGATACGCAGTATTTT.

The CDR3 bases are TGTGCCAGCAGCCCCGAGGACAGGCAAGGTTCCTACAATGAGCAGTTCTTC. As protein: CASSPEDRQGSYNEQFF. This chain joins TRBV4-2 and TRBJ2-1, with 7 positions matching TRBD1. Germline assignment: CDR1 LGHNA and CDR2 YNFKEQ. V trimming: 4 bases; J trimming: 1 base; junction bases outside the gene matches: 10. CDR3 length equals 17 residues.

This clone was counted many times. This sequence joins TRBV14 and TRBJ1-1; 10 bases align to TRBD1. Trimming took 6 bases from V and 1 from J; bases not matched to a gene: 5. This CDR3 comprises 15 residues. Per germline, CDR1 SGHDN and CDR2 FVKESK. This CDR3 reads CASRGTGEGNTEAFF. CDR3 DNA: TGTGCCAGCAGAGGGACAGGGGAGGGGAACACTGAAGCTTTCTTT. The full variable domain, completed using reference TRBV14 and TRBJ1-1, is EAGVTQFPSHSVIEKGQTVTLRCDPISGHDNLYWYRRVMGKEIKFLLHFVKESKQDESGMPNNRFLAERTGGTYSTLKVQPAELEDSGVYFCASRGTGEGNTEAFFGQGTRLTVV.

The chain links TRBV6-5 to TRBJ1-4; D might be TRBD1 (5 bases). This CDR3 is 14 amino acids long. Germline CDR1 MNHEY, CDR2 SVGAGI. Trimming shortened V by 6 bases and J by 7 bases, and 15 bases separated the two germline ends. The chain's CDR3 is CASSPLQGGEKLFF. The CDR3 DNA reads as TGTGCCAGCAGCCCCCTGCAGGGAGGTGAAAAACTGTTTTTT.

This clone was found once. The junction does not match germline at one end; this may be a read error. Written as DNA, the CDR3 is TGTGCCAGCAGGGAAGACAGGGAGGAGGGTGAAGCTTTCTTT. Amino acids: CASREDREEGEAFF. The V call is TRBV2, the J call TRBJ1-1, with 7 nucleotides matching TRBD1. Germline V gene data show CDR1 as SNHLY and CDR2 as FYNNEI. CDR3 size: 14 residues.

This clone was picked up a small number of times. The chain has TRBV11-2 and TRBJ2-3; 7 positions match TRBD2. V trimming: 4 bases; J trimming: 1 base; junction bases outside the gene matches: 8. This CDR3 region has 16 residues. The germline V gene encodes CDR1 SGHAT and CDR2 FQNNGV. In DNA form, the CDR3 reads TGTGCCAGCAGCTCCCGGGCTAGCGGTCGCACAGATACGCAGTATTTT. This encodes CASSSRASGRTDTQYF.

This chain uses TRBV2 with TRBJ1-5; D gene unclear. Germline V gene lookup returns CDR1 SNHLY and CDR2 FYNNEI. The CDR3 covers 15 residues. The V end was cut by 0 bases, the J end by 1 base, with 7 bases between. The CDR3 loop is CASSEAQLSNQPQHF. Here the CDR3 DNA reads TGTGCCAGCAGTGAAGCGCAGTTAAGCAATCAGCCCCAGCATTTT.

V and J are TRBV5-6 and TRBJ2-6; 9 bases agree with TRBD1. V was clipped by 4 bases and J by 0 bases; unmatched bases: 11. Germline CDR1 is SGHDT and CDR2 is YYEEEE. The CDR3 is made up of 19 amino acids. CDR3 sequence (DNA): TGTGCCAGCAGCGCCCGGACAGGGGACCCGATCTCTGGGGCCAACGTCCTGACTTTC. This sequence encodes CASSARTGDPISGANVLTF.

The chain employs TRBV27 and TRBJ1-2; D perhaps matches TRBD1 (5 bases). This CDR3 is 14 amino acids long. Germline loops: CDR1 MNHEY, CDR2 SMNVEV (reference sequence). Trimming pared 9 bases from V and 8 bases from J, leaving 22 bases between. CDR3 sequence reads: CASRRMQGGWGYTF. The CDR3 DNA follows: TGTGCCAGTCGACGAATGCAGGGTGGATGGGGCTACACCTTC.

In its sample, this clone was seen once. The chain recombines TRBV7-2 with TRBJ2-3, with 9 bases fitting TRBD2. The CDR3 sequence is 18 residues long. Germline V CDR1 and CDR2: SGHTA, FQGNSA. V trimming: 1 base; J trimming: 4 bases; junction bases outside the gene matches: 12. The CDR3, as DNA: TGTGCCAGCAGCTTAGTTGTGATCGGCGGGGGGGTCGCAGATACGCAGTATTTT. Encoded protein: CASSLVVIGGGVADTQYF. The variable domain in full, with the rest retrieved from reference TRBV7-2 and TRBJ2-3, is GAGVSQSPSNKVTEKGKDVELRCDPISGHTALYWYRQSLGQGLEFLIYFQGNSAPDKSGLPSDRFSAERTGGSVSTLTIQRTQQEDSAVYLCASSLVVIGGGVADTQYFGPGTRLTVL.

V gene TRBV20-1 combines with J gene TRBJ2-3; D unresolved. V lost 6 bases to trimming and J lost 2 bases, with 6 bases between them. The CDR3 is 11 amino acids. CDR1 and CDR2 (germline): DFQATT, SNEGSKA (reference sequence). DNA of the CDR3: TGCAGTGCCGCTTACACAGATACGCAGTATTTT. Translation gives CSAAYTDTQYF.

This clone was observed a handful of times. The chain carries TRBV30 and TRBJ1-2, with D hard to call. Per the germline V gene, CDR1 is GTSNPN and CDR2 is SVGIG (reference sequence). V shed 3 bases and J shed 9 bases, with 14 bases lying between them. CDR3 size: 12 residues. CDR3 in DNA: TGTGCCTGGAGCGTCTCCACAGCGAGCTACACCTTC. As protein: CAWSVSTASYTF.

The chain links TRBV7-2 to TRBJ1-5; the D is unclear. Germline CDR1 reads SGHTA; CDR2 reads FQGNSA. The CDR3 totals 14 residues. Trimming left V 9 bases short and J 2 bases short, with 14 bases between. This chain's CDR3 is CASFLPGGNQPQHF. Here the CDR3 DNA reads TGTGCCAGTTTCCTACCTGGGGGCAATCAGCCCCAGCATTTT.

This clone was detected a few times. The chain couples TRBV10-2 to TRBJ1-5, with 9 bases lining up with TRBD1. The CDR3 length is 13 residues. CDR1 and CDR2 (germline): WSHSY, SAAADI. The trim removed 7 bases at V and 11 bases at J, leaving 9 bases unmatched. CDR3 amino acids: CASNSGQGMTQHF. The CDR3 DNA reads TGCGCCAGCAACTCGGGACAGGGTATGACCCAGCATTTT.

A note on this clone: The sample contains more than one DNA sequence encoding this CDR3. The chain recombines TRBV30 with TRBJ1-1, with a tentative D call TRBD1 (6 bases). The V gene lost 0 bases and the J gene lost 1 base, with 6 bases spanning the gap. Germline CDR1 is GTSNPN and CDR2 is SVGIG (reference sequence). The CDR3 is 13 residues long. Here the CDR3 DNA reads TGTGCCTGGAGTGTCAGGGGGAACACTGAAGCTTTCTTT. Translating gives CAWSVRGNTEAFF.

This clone was seen more than once but under ten times. The CDR3 spells CASGDSYSNQPQHF. CDR3 in DNA: TGCGCCAGCGGAGACTCCTATAGCAATCAGCCCCAGCATTTT. The J gene is TRBJ1-5, the V gene TRBV4-3; D not resolved. Trimming cost V 8 bases and J 0 bases, with 11 bases left between them. The CDR3 sequence is 14 residues long. CDR1 is LGHNA, CDR2 YSLEER, per germline.